This T cell receptor beta chain comes out of a study of graft-versus-host responses after intestinal transplantation. Produced via immunoSEQ multiplex PCR; TCRdb's table is partial and in-frame only. Among 90,000 to 150,000 clones listed, over 85% were seen once. The CDR3 runs 11 residues. The V end was cut by 3 bases, the J end by 9 bases, with 10 bases between. The germline CDR1 and CDR2 sequences are SGHTS and YDEGEE. This clone was detected only once. What it binds is not known. The sequencing used unstimulated CD4+ T cells sorted from spleen or lymph node cells, collected before intestinal transplant. This TCR came from a human donor who received an intestinal transplant. This rearrangement joins TRBV5-8 to TRBJ2-7; D not certain. The CDR3 loop reads CASSSRLWQYF. The CDR3 nucleotides are TGTGCCAGCAGCTCTAGACTGTGGCAGTACTTC.